A selection of T cell receptor beta chains follows, all from one sample in a study of T cell responses to AZD1222 COVID-19 vaccine. Generated by immunoSEQ multiplex PCR, the TCRdb table keeps only in-frame clones and is missing some. The sample lists roughly 120,000 clones; 85% to 90% were seen once. The input for sequencing was peripheral blood, taken 28 days after the second AZD1222 dose. These receptors all stem from an adult who received the AZD1222 COVID-19 vaccine. CDR3s include the opening cysteine and the closing phenylalanine or tryptophan. The D gene is left open where the match is weak. Not all rows give a size; the values are once, few, many and, for expanded clones, a class.

v_gene	j_gene	d_gene	abundance	CDR3aa	CDR3nt
TRBV11-2	TRBJ2-5	TRBD1	NA	CASSFGGQGRETQYF	TGTGCCAGCAGTTTCGGGGGACAGGGGAGGGAGACCCAGTACTTC
TRBV4-2	TRBJ1-5	TRBD1	NA	CASSQEEGGSQPQHF	TGTGCCAGCAGCCAAGAAGAAGGGGGCAGTCAGCCCCAGCATTTT
TRBV27	TRBJ1-5	TRBD1	NA	CASSLDRGGQPQHF	TGTGCCAGCAGTCTAGACAGGGGGGGTCAGCCCCAGCATTTT
TRBV19	TRBJ2-7	TRBD1	NA	CAPGGQGARYEQYF	TGTGCCCCAGGGGGGCAGGGGGCGCGTTACGAGCAGTACTTC
TRBV30	TRBJ2-1	TRBD2	NA	CAWSPSSGNYNEQFF	TGTGCCTGGAGTCCTTCTAGCGGGAACTACAATGAGCAGTTCTTC
TRBV30	TRBJ2-2	NA	few	CAWSAARWNGELFF	TGTGCCTGGAGCGCGGCCAGGTGGAACGGGGAGCTGTTTTTT
TRBV20-1	TRBJ1-2	NA	NA	CSARAGGGYTF	TGCAGTGCTAGAGCGGGGGGCGGCTACACCTTC
TRBV30	TRBJ1-3	NA	NA	CAWSPGRYTIYF	TGTGCCTGGAGTCCTGGACGTTACACCATATATTTT
TRBV19	TRBJ1-6	TRBD1	NA	CASSIEPGTANSPLHF	TGTGCCAGTAGTATCGAACCCGGGACAGCAAATTCACCCCTCCACTTT
TRBV4-3	TRBJ2-3	TRBD2	few	CASSQDGLAGTDTQYF	TGCGCCAGCAGCCAAGATGGACTAGCGGGCACAGATACGCAGTATTTT
TRBV3-1/TRBV3-2	TRBJ2-7	TRBD2	NA	CASSPGLAGDYEQYF	TGTGCCAGCAGCCCGGGACTAGCGGGAGACTACGAGCAGTACTTC
TRBV29-1	TRBJ1-5	NA	NA	CSVGGGNQPQHF	TGCAGCGTTGGTGGGGGCAATCAGCCCCAGCATTTT
TRBV5-8	TRBJ2-3	TRBD2	NA	CASSLVAGEIRADTQYF	TGTGCCAGCAGCTTAGTAGCGGGGGAAATCAGGGCAGATACGCAGTATTTT
TRBV15	TRBJ2-7	NA	NA	CATSREELSYEQYF	TGTGCCACCAGCAGAGAGGAGTTGTCCTACGAGCAGTACTTC
TRBV19	TRBJ1-1	NA	NA	CASSNRGRAEAFF	TGTGCCAGTAGTAACCGGGGCCGAGCTGAAGCTTTCTTT
TRBV21-1	TRBJ1-3	NA	NA	CASRNGGMRGNTIYF	TGTGCCAGCAGAAATGGGGGGATGCGGGGAAACACCATATATTTT
TRBV6-4	TRBJ2-2	TRBD1	NA	CASSDPGQGAGELFF	TGTGCCAGCAGTGACCCCGGACAGGGGGCCGGGGAGCTGTTTTTT
TRBV2	TRBJ1-4	NA	NA	CASSESDEKLFF	TGTGCCAGCAGTGAGTCGGATGAAAAACTGTTTTTT
TRBV5-6	TRBJ2-1	NA	NA	CATSLAASYNEQFF	TGTGCCACATCCTTAGCGGCCTCCTACAATGAGCAGTTCTTC
TRBV4-3	TRBJ2-3	NA	NA	CASSLREFGTDTQYF	TGCGCCAGCAGCCTCAGGGAATTCGGCACAGATACGCAGTATTTT
TRBV4-1	TRBJ1-5	NA	NA	CASSQTGTQDQPQHF	TGCGCCAGCAGCCAGACCGGGACGCAAGATCAGCCCCAGCATTTT
TRBV6-5	TRBJ2-3	NA	NA	CASSYRSATDTQYF	TGTGCCAGCAGTTACCGGAGCGCCACAGATACGCAGTATTTT
TRBV24-1	TRBJ2-1	TRBD1	NA	CATSVAGQGSNEQFF	TGTGCCACCAGTGTTGCGGGACAGGGGAGCAATGAGCAGTTCTTC
TRBV21-1	TRBJ2-5	NA	NA	CASSKGGRGREYF	TGTGCCAGCAGCAAAGGAGGGCGGGGCCGGGAGTACTTC
TRBV27	TRBJ1-6	NA	NA	CASSFGQNNSPLHF	TGTGCCAGCAGTTTTGGCCAGAATAATTCACCCCTCCACTTT
TRBV4-2	TRBJ1-1	NA	NA	CASSQDPLAGANTEAFF	TGTGCCAGCAGCCAAGATCCCCTGGCAGGGGCGAACACTGAAGCTTTCTTT
TRBV6-5	TRBJ2-1	NA	once	CASSHNNEQFF	TGTGCCAGCAGTCACAATAATGAGCAGTTCTTC
TRBV14	TRBJ1-1	TRBD1	NA	CASSQGTGFLNTEAFF	TGTGCCAGCAGCCAAGGGACAGGTTTCCTGAACACTGAAGCTTTCTTT
TRBV30	TRBJ1-4	NA	few	CASRNFNEKLFF	TGTGCCTCCAGGAACTTCAATGAAAAACTGTTTTTT
TRBV5-6	TRBJ1-2	NA	NA	CASSLGAGYGVVYGYTF	TGTGCCAGCAGCTTGGGGGCAGGGTACGGAGTAGTATATGGCTACACCTTC
TRBV10-3	TRBJ1-2	NA	NA	CAITQDTVFYGYTF	TGTGCCATCACCCAGGACACTGTGTTCTATGGCTACACCTTC
TRBV10-1	TRBJ2-1	TRBD2	NA	CASSERGAGGNEQFF	TGCGCCAGCAGTGAGAGGGGAGCGGGGGGGAATGAGCAGTTCTTC
TRBV10-3	TRBJ2-7	TRBD2	NA	CAIRLAGNHEQYF	TGTGCCATCCGACTAGCGGGAAACCACGAGCAGTACTTC
TRBV19	TRBJ2-7	NA	NA	CASKNRDDPYEQYF	TGTGCCAGCAAAAACCGGGACGATCCCTACGAGCAGTACTTC
TRBV2	TRBJ2-7	TRBD1	NA	CASSEIKRQGIYEQYF	TGTGCCAGCAGTGAAATAAAAAGACAGGGCATCTACGAGCAGTACTTC
TRBV24-1	TRBJ1-2	NA	NA	CATSRGSALVYGYTF	TGTGCCACCAGTCGGGGTTCCGCTCTGGTCTATGGCTACACCTTC
TRBV7-8	TRBJ2-7	NA	NA	CASSLQSEQYF	TGTGCCAGCAGCTTGCAGTCCGAGCAGTACTTC
TRBV15	TRBJ2-3	NA	NA	CATSVRVADTQYF	TGTGCCACCAGCGTTCGGGTTGCAGATACGCAGTATTTT
TRBV18	TRBJ2-3	NA	NA	CASSLSGGPAQYF	TGTGCCAGCTCACTCTCCGGTGGCCCAGCGCAGTATTTT
TRBV15	TRBJ1-5	NA	NA	CATSRVQQELQPQHF	TGTGCCACCAGCAGAGTCCAACAAGAGTTGCAGCCCCAGCATTTT
TRBV7-9	TRBJ2-7	NA	NA	CASSLGQYSYEQYF	TGTGCCAGCAGCTTAGGACAGTACTCCTACGAGCAGTACTTC
TRBV7-2	TRBJ1-1	TRBD1	once	CASSLEGTANTEAFF	TGTGCCAGCAGCTTAGAAGGGACAGCGAACACTGAAGCTTTCTTT
TRBV30	TRBJ1-2	TRBD1	once	CAMDRGLNYGYTF	TGTGCAATGGACAGGGGACTTAACTATGGCTACACCTTC
TRBV4-1	TRBJ2-1	TRBD1	NA	CASSQGGTGALGEQFF	TGCGCCAGCAGCCAAGGGGGGACAGGGGCACTAGGGGAGCAGTTCTTC
TRBV7-9	TRBJ2-1	NA	NA	CASSLGGWGASEQFF	TGTGCCAGCAGCTTAGGTGGCTGGGGGGCGAGTGAGCAGTTCTTC
TRBV12-3/TRBV12-4	TRBJ1-1	NA	NA	CASRPASEAFF	TGTGCCAGCAGGCCGGCCTCTGAAGCTTTCTTT
TRBV30	TRBJ1-1	NA	NA	CAWSSVPRNTEAFF	TGTGCCTGGAGTTCGGTCCCTCGGAACACTGAAGCTTTCTTT
TRBV6-5	TRBJ1-6	TRBD1	NA	CASSSSGGRGYSPLHF	TGTGCCAGCAGTTCTTCAGGGGGCAGGGGCTATTCACCCCTCCACTTT
TRBV27	TRBJ2-7	NA	NA	CASSWYGTYEQYF	TGTGCCAGCAGTTGGTACGGGACCTACGAGCAGTACTTC
TRBV4-1	TRBJ2-5	NA	few	CASSQDRDPQETQYF	TGCGCCAGCAGCCAAGATAGGGACCCCCAAGAGACCCAGTACTTC
TRBV10-1	TRBJ1-2	NA	NA	CASSDSPRQVVYGYTF	TGCGCCAGCAGTGACTCCCCGCGACAGGTTGTCTATGGCTACACCTTC
TRBV30	TRBJ2-7	NA	NA	CAWRLSVTAHEQYF	TGTGCCTGGCGTCTTTCCGTGACTGCCCACGAGCAGTACTTC
TRBV27	TRBJ2-3	NA	NA	CASSFGQGTDTQYF	TGTGCCAGCAGTTTCGGCCAGGGCACAGATACGCAGTATTTT
TRBV19	TRBJ1-2	NA	few	CASSQRYGYTF	TGTGCCAGTAGTCAGCGGTATGGCTACACCTTC
TRBV7-2	TRBJ1-5	TRBD1	once	CASSWTGMDQPQHF	TGTGCCAGCAGTTGGACAGGTATGGATCAGCCCCAGCATTTT
TRBV30	TRBJ2-5	NA	NA	CAWSPPSSRLETQYF	TGTGCCTGGAGTCCCCCGAGCAGTCGACTAGAGACCCAGTACTTC